The 23 T cell receptor beta chains below come from one sample, sequenced in a study of blood T cell repertoires in COVID-19. Method: immunoSEQ multiplex PCR; TCRdb's copy keeps in-frame clones and lacks some. The data show roughly 190,000 clones, around 80% seen once. Input material: peripheral blood. The receptor set was obtained from a man aged 55 to 70 with acute or convalescent COVID-19.

This clone has more than one count but fewer than ten. The chain is built from TRBV5-1 and TRBJ1-6; 8 nucleotides match TRBD1. Germline V gene lookup returns CDR1 SGHRS and CDR2 YFSETQ. J gave up 11 bases and V 3 bases, and 7 bases lay outside the gene matches. The CDR3 covers 14 residues. CDR3 nucleotide sequence: TGCGCCAGCAGCTACGGACAGGGAACGCCACCCCTCCACTTT. Translating it yields CASSYGQGTPPLHF.

The chain has TRBV5-1 and TRBJ2-1; 8 nucleotides align to TRBD2. CDR1 is SGHRS, CDR2 YFSETQ, per germline. J was trimmed by 7 bases and V by 0 bases; bases with no gene match: 6. The CDR3 has 15 residues. The CDR3 coding sequence is TGCGCCAGCAGCTTGGAATTAGCGGGGCGTAATGAGCAGTTCTTC. Amino acid sequence: CASSLELAGRNEQFF.

The chain joins TRBV27 to TRBJ2-1; 10 bases agree with TRBD2. There are 15 residues in the CDR3. V was pared by 5 bases and J by 10 bases, with 11 bases of the junction left unmatched. In germline, CDR1 is MNHEY, CDR2 SMNVEV (reference sequence). The CDR3 DNA reads as TGTGCCAGCAGTGAACTAGCGGGAAGCCGGGGAGAGCAGTTCTTC. Encoded protein: CASSELAGSRGEQFF.

This chain joins TRBV7-9 and TRBJ1-4, with 12 positions matching TRBD1. CDR1 and CDR2 from the germline V gene are SEHNR and FQNEAQ (reference sequence). The CDR3 length is 17 residues. After removal of 3 bases from V and 6 bases from J, the junction contained 8 bases not matched to a gene. CDR3 nucleotide sequence: TGTGCCAGCAGCTTTCCCGGGACAGGGGGCTATGATGAAAAACTGTTTTTT. Translation: CASSFPGTGGYDEKLFF.

The gene calls are TRBV5-4 and TRBJ2-1, with D hard to call. Per germline, CDR1 SGHNT and CDR2 YYREEE (reference sequence). V was cut by 2 bases and J by 4 bases, with 7 bases left in between. CDR3 size: 13 residues. In nucleotides, the CDR3 is TGTGCCAGCAGCTTACAGCTTTACAATGAGCAGTTCTTC. Protein product: CASSLQLYNEQFF.

The CDR3 nucleotides are TGTGCCAGCAGCTTATCAATTACTAATGAAAAACTGTTTTTT. The encoded protein is CASSLSITNEKLFF. J is TRBJ1-4 and V is TRBV7-9; D gene uncertain. Germline CDR1 is SEHNR and CDR2 is FQNEAQ (reference sequence). This CDR3 comprises 14 residues. Trimming shortened V by 2 bases and J by 2 bases, and 6 bases separated the two germline ends.

The CDR3 nucleotides are TGTGCCAGCAGCAAAACAGGGTTCTACGAGCAGTACTTC. Protein: CASSKTGFYEQYF. The J gene is TRBJ2-7, the V gene TRBV11-3; a possible D gene is TRBD1 (6 bases). The CDR3 consists of 13 residues. Trimming left V 5 bases short and J 3 bases short, with 11 bases between. CDR1 and CDR2 (germline): SGHNT, YENEEA.

This clone occurred a few times. The V and J genes are TRBV19 and TRBJ1-5; 9 positions match TRBD1. The CDR3 consists of 17 residues. The V gene end was trimmed by 1 base and the J gene end by 1 base; junction bases not matched to a gene: 5. Germline CDR1 reads LNHDA; CDR2 reads SQIVND (reference sequence). CDR3 coding DNA: TGTGCCAGTAGTATAGCACAGGGGGCTAGCAGCAATCAGCCCCAGCATTTT. It codes for CASSIAQGASSNQPQHF.

This chain uses TRBV15 with TRBJ2-7; 10 bases are a match to TRBD1. J gave up 5 bases and V 6 bases, and 7 bases lay outside the gene matches. Germline V gene sequence: CDR1 LNHNV, CDR2 YYDKDF (reference sequence). CDR3 length: 14 residues. Here the CDR3 reads CATRLTGGGNEQYF. For the CDR3, the DNA is TGTGCCACCAGATTGACAGGGGGCGGGAACGAGCAGTACTTC.

The V and J genes are TRBV9 and TRBJ2-1; D may be TRBD2 (5 bases). The CDR3 covers 18 residues. Germline-derived CDR1 and CDR2 are SGDLS and YYNGEE. The ends were cut back, 2 bases at V and 6 bases at J, with 24 bases in the middle. As DNA, the CDR3 is TGTGCCAGCAGCGTCTACCCGCTTTGGGGAGAGGTGGGCAATGAGCAGTTCTTC. Translation gives CASSVYPLWGEVGNEQFF.

CDR3: CASSLAARTDGYEQYF. In DNA form, the CDR3 reads TGTGCCAGCAGCTTGGCAGCAAGGACAGATGGGTACGAGCAGTACTTC. The chain is built from TRBV5-6 and TRBJ2-7; D is possibly TRBD1 (6 bases). The V end lost 0 bases, the J end lost 4 bases, and 17 bases lay between the germline ends. This CDR3 is built from 16 residues. Germline V CDR1 and CDR2: SGHDT, YYEEEE.

V and J are TRBV5-1 and TRBJ1-3; 9 bases are shared with TRBD1. The length of the CDR3 is 14 residues. Per germline, CDR1 SGHRS and CDR2 YFSETQ. Germline trimming cut 5 bases from V and 8 bases from J; bases unmatched to any gene: 8. The DNA for the CDR3 is TGCGCCAGCAGACAGGGGGCTCGGGAAGACACCATATATTTT. Its translation is CASRQGAREDTIYF.

For this clone: A clone one base away is much larger, so this may be a read error. Other nucleotide sequences in the sample specify the same CDR3. The chain links TRBV5-4 to TRBJ2-1; 9 nucleotides align to TRBD2. From germline, CDR1 is SGHNT and CDR2 YYREEE (reference sequence). The CDR3 extends over 15 amino acids. Trimming took 1 base from V and 1 from J; bases not matched to a gene: 0. CDR3 DNA: TGTGCCAGCAGCTTGACTAGCGGGTCCTACAATGAGCAGTTCTTC. Encoded protein: CASSLTSGSYNEQFF. The full variable domain, its missing parts supplied by reference TRBV5-4 and TRBJ2-1, is ETGVTQSPTHLIKTRGQQVTLRCSSQSGHNTVSWYQQALGQGPQFIFQYYREEENGRGNFPPRFSGLQFPNYSSELNVNALELDDSALYLCASSLTSGSYNEQFFGPGTRLTVL.

CDR3 region: CASGGAPSSGNTIYF. The CDR3 DNA reads TGTGCCAGCGGTGGGGCCCCGAGCTCTGGAAACACCATATATTTT. The rearrangement joins TRBV27 to TRBJ1-3, with D maybe TRBD1 (5 bases). V dropped 8 bases and J dropped 0 bases, with 14 bases sitting between them. This CDR3 has 15 residues. From germline, CDR1 is MNHEY and CDR2 SMNVEV (reference sequence).

The V call is TRBV3-1 (or the pseudogene TRBV3-2), the J call TRBJ2-1, with a tentative D call TRBD2 (5 bases). Germline CDR1 reads LGHDT; CDR2 reads YNNKEL (reference sequence). Trimming cost V 4 bases and J 3 bases, with 16 bases left between them. The CDR3 is 16 amino acids. CDR3 sequence: CASSRLLRGSYNEQFF. In DNA, the CDR3 is TGTGCCAGCAGCCGATTACTCCGGGGTAGCTACAATGAGCAGTTCTTC.

J is TRBJ1-1 and V is TRBV30; 9 bases line up with TRBD1. The V and J ends lost 2 bases and 3 bases, in that order; junction bases with no gene match: 4. The CDR3 has 14 residues. From germline, CDR1 is GTSNPN and CDR2 SVGIG (reference sequence). CDR3 in DNA: TGTGCCTGGAGTAGGGACAGGGCTTACACTGAAGCTTTCTTT. Translation gives CAWSRDRAYTEAFF.

This clone has just a few counts. The chain combines TRBV2 with TRBJ2-1; 11 nucleotides align to TRBD1. Germline V gene sequence: CDR1 SNHLY, CDR2 FYNNEI. The CDR3 runs to 13 residues. Trimming at V came to 10 bases and at J to 4 bases, leaving 3 bases not matched to a gene. The CDR3 loop reads CAMGQGEYNEQFF. The CDR3 DNA sequence: TGTGCCATGGGACAGGGGGAATACAATGAGCAGTTCTTC.

This chain joins TRBV30 and TRBJ1-1, with D unclear. The germline V gene encodes CDR1 GTSNPN and CDR2 SVGIG (reference sequence). Trimming removed 0 bases from V and 5 bases from J, with 10 bases in between. The CDR3 contains 13 residues. The DNA for the CDR3 is TGTGCCTGGAGTGTAGCAGGTCCTACTGAAGCTTTCTTT. As protein: CAWSVAGPTEAFF.

The CDR3 region has the DNA TGTGCCATCAGTGGTGCTAGCGGGGTGTTGTACCAAGAGACCCAGTACTTC. Protein sequence: CAISGASGVLYQETQYF. The chain has TRBV10-3 and TRBJ2-5; 9 positions match TRBD2. With 4 bases clipped from V and 0 bases from J, the junction kept 9 bases outside the gene matches. This CDR3 region has 17 residues. Germline CDR1 reads ENHRY; CDR2 reads SYGVKD.

The rearrangement joins TRBV18 to TRBJ1-3; D uncertain. There are 17 residues in the CDR3. Deletions cut 2 bases from V and 3 bases from J, with 17 bases between. Germline V gene lookup returns CDR1 KGHSH and CDR2 LQKENI. The CDR3 coding sequence is TGTGCCAGCTCACCAGTAGGGAGCCTCGCCCTTGGAAACACCATATATTTT. As protein: CASSPVGSLALGNTIYF.

The V and J genes are TRBV7-9 and TRBJ2-3, with TRBD2 identical over 9 bases. V was clipped by 3 bases and J by 0 bases; unmatched bases: 10. Germline assignment: CDR1 SEHNR and CDR2 FQNEAQ (reference sequence). This CDR3 is built from 18 residues. CDR3: CASSFNSGGIPSTDTQYF. CDR3 bases: TGTGCCAGCAGCTTCAATAGCGGGGGCATACCAAGCACAGATACGCAGTATTTT.

V is TRBV10-3 and J is TRBJ2-7; 9 bases fit TRBD1. J lost 1 base, V lost 9 bases, and 10 bases had no gene match. This CDR3 comprises 15 residues. Germline V lookup: CDR1 ENHRY, CDR2 SYGVKD. Written as DNA, the CDR3 is TGTGCCATGGCACCGGGACAGGGAAGTTCCTACGAGCAGTACTTC. Translating it yields CAMAPGQGSSYEQYF.

The genes are TRBV9 and TRBJ2-1, with TRBD2 as a possible D gene (5 bases). V gave up 2 bases and J gave up 4 bases, with 10 bases separating them. From germline, CDR1 is SGDLS and CDR2 YYNGEE. There are 14 residues in the CDR3. CDR3 nucleotide sequence: TGTGCCAGCAGCGTCGGTAGCGAGTACAATGAGCAGTTCTTC. Residues: CASSVGSEYNEQFF. Based on the CDR3 plus reference TRBV9 and TRBJ2-1, the full variable domain is DSGVTQTPKHLITATGQRVTLRCSPRSGDLSVYWYQQSLDQGLQFLIQYYNGEERAKGNILERFSAQQFPDLHSELNLSSLELGDSALYFCASSVGSEYNEQFFGPGTRLTVL.